This T cell receptor (beta chain) was obtained from a study of beta chain features in type 1 diabetes. Whole-study context: Comparable age, gender and cell yields were observed in patients relative to healthy donors.

Comments on this clone: Antigen specificity is unknown.

Sequenced material consisted of expressed TCRB transcripts (all of the isolated RNA was reverse transcribed). Some clones are missing from TCRdb's copy, which holds only in-frame ones; the method was immunoSEQ multiplex PCR. The sample lists about 900,000 clones; under 20% were seen once. Study-level findings and limits: Healthy donors had naive, central memory and Treg TCRB repertoires that appeared less similar than those seen among patients. The influence of HLA type on TCRB rearrangement stayed undetermined.

This CDR3 spans 15 amino acids. Germline CDR1 is KGHSH and CDR2 is LQKENI. V was cut by 0 bases and J by 0 bases, with 8 bases left in between. This receptor was obtained from a young woman in good health. The chain links TRBV18 to TRBJ1-1, with D tentatively TRBD1 (5 bases). The sample was naive CD4+ T cells from blood. The CDR3 is CASSPPGRVNTEAFF. The CDR3, as DNA: TGTGCCAGCTCACCACCCGGCAGGGTGAACACTGAAGCTTTCTTT.